This is a list of T cell receptor beta chains from one sample in a study of CD8+ T cells in alopecia areata. Assay used: immunoSEQ multiplex PCR; TCRdb lists only in-frame clones, some missing. This sample has 110,000 to 150,000 clones, with 58% found just once. The sample consisted of CD4+ T cells sorted from blood, taken at week 0. These receptor sequences come from a human donor with alopecia areata. The CDR3 runs from the conserved cysteine through the conserved F or W. The order of the fields is V gene, J gene, clone size, D gene, CDR3 DNA, CDR3 protein. The D gene is left open where the match is weak. For some rows the clone size is stated as once, few or many, or as a class when expanded; others skip it.

TRBV6-6	TRBJ1-2	-	-	TGTGCCAGCAGTCTTCTTCGGCGGGATGGCTACACCTTC	CASSLLRRDGYTF
TRBV9	TRBJ1-2	few	-	TGTGCCAGCAGCCACCAGCCGGGGAACTATGGCTACACCTTC	CASSHQPGNYGYTF
TRBV7-9	TRBJ1-5	-	-	TGTGCCAGCAGCTCTTTTGAAAATCAGCCCCAGCATTTT	CASSSFENQPQHF
TRBV5-4	TRBJ2-3	-	-	TGTGCCAGCAGCTTGTATCAGGGATTATCGGCAGATACGCAGTATTTT	CASSLYQGLSADTQYF
TRBV25-1	TRBJ1-2	-	-	TGTGCCAGCAGTGAACCCGGGACATTAAGAAGCTATGGCTACACCTTC	CASSEPGTLRSYGYTF
TRBV6-5	TRBJ1-6	-	TRBD1	TGTGCCAGCAGTTATGACGGACAGGGGGCCCTCCACTTT	CASSYDGQGALHF
TRBV2	TRBJ1-5	-	-	TGTGCCAGCACTGAAGGGTCCGGGCGCAATCAGCCCCAGCATTTT	CASTEGSGRNQPQHF
TRBV5-1	TRBJ1-2	-	-	TGCGCCAGCTCACCAGGGTCCTATGGCTACACCTTC	CASSPGSYGYTF
TRBV20-1	TRBJ2-3	-	-	TGCAGTGCTCACACAGATACGCAGTATTTT	CSAHTDTQYF
TRBV5-4	TRBJ2-2	-	-	TGTGCCAGCAGCTTGGGGCAGGGTTACACCGGGGAGCTGTTTTTT	CASSLGQGYTGELFF
TRBV9	TRBJ2-1	-	-	TGTGCCAGCAGCGTAGATGCGAGCTCCTACAATGAGCAGTTCTTC	CASSVDASSYNEQFF
TRBV6-1	TRBJ1-1	-	-	TGTGCCAGCTTCGGGGGGTGGTGGATGAACACTGAAGCTTTCTTT	CASFGGWWMNTEAFF
TRBV7-2	TRBJ1-4	once	TRBD1	TGTGCCAGCACCCCAGGGAGAGGACAGGTCTCTGAGACTAATGAAAAACTGTTTTTT	CASTPGRGQVSETNEKLFF
TRBV2	TRBJ1-2	few	-	TGTGCCAGCAGTCCGGACAGTTTTGTATATGGCTACACCTTC	CASSPDSFVYGYTF
TRBV18	TRBJ1-1	few	-	TGTGCCAGCTCACCACCGCTCGTATCTGAAGCTTTCTTT	CASSPPLVSEAFF
TRBV6-1	TRBJ1-1	-	-	TGTGCCAGCAGCCGCAGGGAGACTGAAGCTTTCTTT	CASSRRETEAFF
TRBV6-5	TRBJ1-1	-	-	TGTGCCAGCAGATTTCCCGGGGGAGCTTTCTTT	CASRFPGGAFF
TRBV18	TRBJ1-2	few	-	TGTGCCAGCTCACCACCCCTGATCGCTAACTATGGCTACACCTTC	CASSPPLIANYGYTF
TRBV10-3	TRBJ2-2	few	TRBD1	TGTGCCATCAGGCCGGGACAGGGGAGCACCGGGGAGCTGTTTTTT	CAIRPGQGSTGELFF
TRBV6-5	TRBJ1-5	-	-	TGTGCCAGCAGAACGTTGCTATGGCCCCAGCATTTT	CASRTLLWPQHF
TRBV5-1	TRBJ2-4	few	-	TGCGCCAGCAGTGTAGACAGGACAAACATTCAGTACTTC	CASSVDRTNIQYF
TRBV7-2	TRBJ2-5	few	-	TGTGCCAGCAGCTTATCGGATATGGAGACCCAGTACTTC	CASSLSDMETQYF
TRBV29-1	TRBJ2-3	-	-	TGCAGCGCTCGGGGCCTCGGGACAGATACGCAGTATTTT	CSARGLGTDTQYF
TRBV4-1	TRBJ2-1	few	TRBD2	TGCGCCAGCAGCCCGAGCCCCTTAGCGGGGGCACGATTGGGCAATGAGCAGTTCTTC	CASSPSPLAGARLGNEQFF
TRBV7-8	TRBJ1-6	-	TRBD1	TGTGCCAGCAGCTTAAGGACAGGGGATTCACCCCTCCACTTT	CASSLRTGDSPLHF
TRBV2	TRBJ1-1	-	-	TGTGCCAGCAGTGACTGGCAGCAGACCAATGAAGCTTTCTTT	CASSDWQQTNEAFF
TRBV5-1	TRBJ2-1	few	TRBD1	TGCGCCAGCAGCGAGGGACAGGGGATTGAGCAGTTCTTC	CASSEGQGIEQFF
TRBV5-1	TRBJ1-1	-	-	TGCGCCAGCAGCTTGTTTTCGGACGCTGTGGGCACTGAAGCTTTCTTT	CASSLFSDAVGTEAFF
TRBV19	TRBJ2-2	-	-	TGTGCCAGTAATCGTGGGCCCACGGCCGGGGAGCTGTTTTTT	CASNRGPTAGELFF
TRBV7-9	TRBJ1-1	-	-	TGTGCCAGCAGCTTAGTCTTGGCGCGGAACACTGAAGCTTTCTTT	CASSLVLARNTEAFF
TRBV4-1	TRBJ1-3	few	-	TGCGCCAGCAGCGCACAGTGGGACATCGGAAACACCATATATTTT	CASSAQWDIGNTIYF
TRBV5-1	TRBJ1-2	few	-	TGCGCCAGCCATCAGGAGCCTGGGGAAGGCTACACCTTC	CASHQEPGEGYTF